Presented here are 29 T cell receptor beta chains from one specimen sequenced in a study of CXCR3-negative and CXCR3-positive naive CD8 T cells (dated by TCRdb to between 2018 and 2021). Sequencer: NextSeq 550. The Human TCR Profiling Kit (MiLaboratory) was used to make UMI-labeled 5' RACE TRB cDNA libraries. TCRdb reprocessed the sequencing reads and holds a single record per CDR3 protein sequence, with no DNA. The sample's records list around 96,000 distinct CDR3 sequences. The ten largest make up around 1.8% of the sample. The sequencing sample was made of naive CXCR3- CD8+ T cells from blood. Explained via the paper, the cell subset or site label denotes: CD45RO-CCR7+CD27+CD95- naive CD8+ T cells lacking CXCR3 (TNR3-). The receptors were sampled from a human donor in good health. Some clones in this sample may be carry-over from other donors' samples.

This chain links TRBV5-1 with TRBJ2-1; TCRdb lists TRBD2, though no DNA is available to test this call. The CDR3 loop spans 17 amino acids. Germline V lookup: CDR1 SGHRS, CDR2 YFSETQ. CDR3 amino acids: CASSLAGGRADYNEQFF.

V is TRBV10-1 and J is TRBJ2-3. CDR1 is WNHNN and CDR2 is SYGVQD in the germline V gene (reference sequence). The CDR3 is made up of 16 amino acids. The CDR3 region is CASSEVTGPRTDTQYF.

The chain employs TRBV29-1 and TRBJ2-7; TCRdb names TRBD1, which stays unverified in the absence of DNA. Germline CDR1 is SQVTM and CDR2 is ANQGSEA. The CDR3 is 13 amino acids. This CDR3 is CSVVAGPIYEQYF.

The V gene is TRBV27, the J gene TRBJ2-6. This CDR3 contains 15 residues. Germline V gene data show CDR1 as MNHEY and CDR2 as SMNVEV (reference sequence). The CDR3 loop is CASSFSRSGANVLTF.

The genes are TRBV28 and TRBJ1-6; TCRdb reports TRBD1, a call that lacks DNA to check it against. Germline V gene lookup returns CDR1 MDHEN and CDR2 SYDVKM. This CDR3 region has 18 residues. The CDR3 loop reads CASSLSGGLSSYNSPLHF.

The chain joins TRBV7-9 to TRBJ2-3; there is no DNA to check the TCRdb D call of TRBD1. CDR1 and CDR2 (germline): SEHNR, FQNEAQ (reference sequence). The CDR3 totals 16 residues. CDR3 amino acids: CASSFPVTTSTDTQYF. The full variable domain, in which reference TRBV7-9 and TRBJ2-3 provide the parts outside the CDR3, is DTGVSQNPRHKITKRGQNVTFRCDPISEHNRLYWYRQTLGQGPEFLTYFQNEAQLEKSRLLSDRFSAERPKGSFSTLEIQRTEQGDSAMYLCASSFPVTTSTDTQYFGPGTRLTVL.

V usage is TRBV6-2 or TRBV6-3 and J usage is TRBJ1-4; TCRdb lists TRBD1, though no DNA is available to test this call. The CDR3 is made up of 16 amino acids. Germline CDR1 and CDR2: MNHEY and SVGEGT. Here the CDR3 reads CASSYPQDIQPEKLFF.

The rearrangement links TRBV7-2 to TRBJ1-5. This CDR3 spans 14 amino acids. Looked up from germline, CDR1 is SGHTA and CDR2 is FQGNSA. The CDR3 reads CASSLVGGNQPQHF.

The chain is built from TRBV7-9 and TRBJ2-1; the D call of TRBD2 rests on TCRdb alone, since no DNA is present to check it. The CDR3 has 16 residues. Germline V gene sequence: CDR1 SEHNR, CDR2 FQNEAQ (reference sequence). The CDR3 protein is CASSLSSGPSYNEQFF.

The V call is TRBV9, the J call TRBJ2-7. There are 13 residues in the CDR3. Germline CDR1 and CDR2: SGDLS and YYNGEE. CDR3 residues: CASSVEKWSEQYF.

The gene calls are TRBV23-1 and TRBJ2-7; the D call from TCRdb, TRBD2, cannot be confirmed without DNA. TRBV23-1 is an ORF, with its function uncertain. CDR3 length: 15 amino acids. The CDR3 is CASSDRGRIIREQYF.

This chain links TRBV7-8 with TRBJ1-2; TCRdb indicates TRBD1, and absent DNA this call remains unverified. Germline V gene sequence: CDR1 SGHVS, CDR2 FQNEAQ. CDR3 size: 14 residues. The CDR3: CASSLSGATYGYTF. The entire variable domain, with the rest obtained from reference TRBV7-8 and TRBJ1-2, is as follows: GAGVSQSPRYKVAKRGQDVALRCDPISGHVSLFWYQQALGQGPEFLTYFQNEAQLDKSGLPSDRFFAERPEGSVSTLKIQRTQQEDSAVYLCASSLSGATYGYTFGSGTRLTVV.

The chain links TRBV29-1 to TRBJ2-5; TCRdb's D gene call, TRBD1, goes unchecked for lack of DNA. The length of the CDR3 is 15 residues. Per germline, CDR1 SQVTM and CDR2 ANQGSEA. CDR3 residues: CSVEFLDRAVETQYF.

The rearrangement joins TRBV28 to TRBJ2-7; TCRdb's D call of TRBD2 is untestable without DNA. The CDR3 is made up of 15 amino acids. The germline V gene encodes CDR1 MDHEN and CDR2 SYDVKM. The CDR3 sequence is CASTLALAGSHEQYF. The variable domain in full, with the rest retrieved from reference TRBV28 and TRBJ2-7, is DVKVTQSSRYLVKRTGEKVFLECVQDMDHENMFWYRQDPGLGLRLIYFSYDVKMKEKGDIPEGYSVSREKKERFSLILESASTNQTSMYLCASTLALAGSHEQYFGPGTRLTVT.

The J gene is TRBJ2-3, the V gene TRBV15; the D call of TRBD1 rests on TCRdb alone, since no DNA is present to check it. The CDR3 runs 16 residues. Looked up from germline, CDR1 is LNHNV and CDR2 is YYDKDF (reference sequence). CDR3 amino acids: CATSRVGGSAIDTQYF.

This rearrangement joins TRBV14 to TRBJ2-7. The CDR3 spans 13 residues. The germline gives CDR1 SGHDN, CDR2 FVKESK. The CDR3 loop reads CASSLQSSYEQYF. The full variable domain, rest sourced from reference TRBV14 and TRBJ2-7, is EAGVTQFPSHSVIEKGQTVTLRCDPISGHDNLYWYRRVMGKEIKFLLHFVKESKQDESGMPNNRFLAERTGGTYSTLKVQPAELEDSGVYFCASSLQSSYEQYFGPGTRLTVT.

The rearrangement uses TRBV4-1 and TRBJ2-3; the TCRdb call, TRBD2, lacks DNA for checking. CDR1 and CDR2 from the germline V gene are MGHRA and YSYEKL. The CDR3 extends over 18 amino acids. The CDR3 spells CASSQVRIEGWGTDTQYF.

The chain employs TRBV19 and TRBJ2-7. This CDR3 is built from 16 residues. Germline assignment: CDR1 LNHDA and CDR2 SQIVND (reference sequence). CDR3 loop: CASSIDELASSYEQYF.

V is TRBV5-6 and J is TRBJ2-5. Germline-derived CDR1 and CDR2 are SGHDT and YYEEEE. The CDR3 contains 15 residues. CDR3 amino acids: CASSLLTGLSETQYF.

The V and J genes are TRBV2 and TRBJ2-5; TCRdb designates TRBD1, a call that cannot be tested without DNA. CDR3 length equals 14 residues. Germline V gives CDR1 SNHLY, CDR2 FYNNEI. The CDR3: CASSDGGVQETQYF.

The V call is TRBV12-3 or TRBV12-4, the J call TRBJ2-5; TCRdb reports TRBD1, a call that lacks DNA to check it against. The CDR3 totals 13 residues. CDR3 amino acids: CASIPSWGETQYF.

This chain uses TRBV9 with TRBJ2-7. CDR3 length: 15 residues. Germline CDR1 SGDLS, CDR2 YYNGEE. CDR3 residues: CASSVATGNIYEQYF.

The rearrangement uses TRBV5-1 and TRBJ2-3; the D call of TRBD2 rests on TCRdb alone, since no DNA is present to check it. From germline, CDR1 is SGHRS and CDR2 YFSETQ. CDR3 length: 16 residues. This chain's CDR3 is CASSPRTSGITWAQYF. Combining the CDR3 with reference TRBV5-1 and TRBJ2-3 gives the whole variable domain KAGVTQTPRYLIKTRGQQVTLSCSPISGHRSVSWYQQTPGQGLQFLFEYFSETQRNKGNFPGRFSGRQFSNSRSEMNVSTLELGDSALYLCASSPRTSGITWAQYFGPGTRLTVL.

This chain uses TRBV10-3 with TRBJ2-1; TCRdb's D gene call, TRBD2, goes unchecked for lack of DNA. Germline-derived CDR1 and CDR2 are ENHRY and SYGVKD. This CDR3 is built from 15 residues. CDR3 protein: CAISTVAGPTGRQFF.

The chain couples TRBV29-1 to TRBJ1-2. This CDR3 spans 12 amino acids. Germline CDR1 is SQVTM and CDR2 is ANQGSEA. The CDR3: CSVPEHGNGYTF.

V is TRBV29-1 and J is TRBJ1-2; TCRdb gives TRBD1 as the D gene, but with no DNA this cannot be confirmed. The CDR3 runs to 15 residues. Germline lookup yields CDR1 SQVTM and CDR2 ANQGSEA. The CDR3 loop reads CSVRMTGGTVYGYTF. Full variable domain (outside the CDR3, taken from reference TRBV29-1 and TRBJ1-2): SAVISQKPSRDICQRGTSLTIQCQVDSQVTMMFWYRQQPGQSLTLIATANQGSEATYESGFVIDKFPISRPNLTFSTLTVSNMSPEDSSIYLCSVRMTGGTVYGYTFGSGTRLTVV.

The rearrangement joins TRBV20-1 to TRBJ2-7; TCRdb's D gene call, TRBD2, goes unchecked for lack of DNA. The CDR3 is made up of 15 amino acids. CDR1 is DFQATT and CDR2 is SNEGSKA in the germline V gene (reference sequence). CDR3 sequence: CSARASLAGDYEQYF.

The J gene is TRBJ2-7, the V gene TRBV7-9. Germline V lookup: CDR1 SEHNR, CDR2 FQNEAQ (reference sequence). The CDR3 extends over 13 amino acids. CDR3 sequence reads: CASSPSLGNEQYF. Drawing the rest from reference TRBV7-9 and TRBJ2-7, the complete variable domain is DTGVSQNPRHKITKRGQNVTFRCDPISEHNRLYWYRQTLGQGPEFLTYFQNEAQLEKSRLLSDRFSAERPKGSFSTLEIQRTEQGDSAMYLCASSPSLGNEQYFGPGTRLTVT.

The chain recombines TRBV7-9 with TRBJ1-1; TCRdb's assignment of TRBD1 cannot be checked, as there is no DNA. Looked up from germline, CDR1 is SEHNR and CDR2 is FQNEAQ (reference sequence). The CDR3 is 16 amino acids. This CDR3 is CASSSKQGSMNTEAFF.